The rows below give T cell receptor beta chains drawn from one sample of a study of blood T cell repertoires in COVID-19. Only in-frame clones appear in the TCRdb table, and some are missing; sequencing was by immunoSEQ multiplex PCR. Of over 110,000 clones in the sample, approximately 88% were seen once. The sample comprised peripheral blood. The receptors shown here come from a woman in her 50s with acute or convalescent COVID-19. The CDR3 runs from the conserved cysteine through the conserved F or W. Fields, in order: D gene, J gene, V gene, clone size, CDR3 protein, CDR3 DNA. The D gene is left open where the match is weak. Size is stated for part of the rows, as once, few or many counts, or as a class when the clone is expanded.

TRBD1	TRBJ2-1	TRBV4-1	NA	CASSQGPTRGPDNEQFF	TGCGCCAGCAGCCAAGGCCCTACGAGGGGGCCCGACAATGAGCAGTTCTTC
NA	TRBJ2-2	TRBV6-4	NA	CASSDSPVANTGELFF	TGTGCCAGCAGTGACTCCCCGGTAGCGAACACCGGGGAGCTGTTTTTT
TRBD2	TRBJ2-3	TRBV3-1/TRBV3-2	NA	CASSQEFGGSFTDTQYF	TGTGCCAGCAGCCAAGAGTTCGGCGGGAGTTTCACAGATACGCAGTATTTT
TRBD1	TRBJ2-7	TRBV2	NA	CASSEVRGRPYEQYF	TGTGCCAGCAGTGAAGTGAGGGGGCGCCCCTACGAGCAGTACTTC
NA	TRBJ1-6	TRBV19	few	CASSIRGNNSPLHF	TGTGCCAGTAGTATACGAGGGAACAATTCACCCCTCCACTTT
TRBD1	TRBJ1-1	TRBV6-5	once	CASSYPTGRHTEAFF	TGTGCCAGCAGTTACCCGACAGGGCGTCACACTGAAGCTTTCTTT
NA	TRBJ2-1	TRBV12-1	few	CASSFVLNRTVAPHEQFF	TGTGCCAGCAGCTTCGTCTTAAACAGGACAGTGGCCCCCCATGAGCAGTTCTTC
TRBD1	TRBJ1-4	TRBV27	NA	CASSPGQGTGKLFF	TGTGCCAGCAGTCCGGGACAGGGGACAGGTAAACTGTTTTTT
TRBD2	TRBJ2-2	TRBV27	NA	CASSQTLLAGGELFF	TGTGCCAGCAGTCAAACCCTACTAGCGGGTGGGGAGCTGTTTTTT
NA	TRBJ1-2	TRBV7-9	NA	CASSFGTPLNGYTF	TGTGCCAGCAGCTTCGGGACACCGTTAAATGGCTACACCTTC
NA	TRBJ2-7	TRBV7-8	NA	CASRSEAHSFYYEQYF	TGTGCCAGCAGGTCCGAGGCACATAGCTTCTACTACGAGCAGTACTTC
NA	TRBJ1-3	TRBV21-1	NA	CASSKTGGEDIGNTIYF	TGTGCCAGCAGCAAAACAGGCGGGGAAGATATTGGAAACACCATATATTTT
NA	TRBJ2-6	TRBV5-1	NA	CASSLEFTASSGANVLTF	TGCGCCAGCAGCTTGGAATTTACTGCTAGCTCTGGGGCCAACGTCCTGACTTTC
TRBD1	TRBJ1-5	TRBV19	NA	CASSADRGGQPQHF	TGTGCCAGTAGTGCCGACAGGGGTGGTCAGCCCCAGCATTTT
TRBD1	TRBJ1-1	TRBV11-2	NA	CASSSPRDRGWETEAFF	TGTGCCAGCAGCTCACCCCGGGACAGGGGTTGGGAGACTGAAGCTTTCTTT
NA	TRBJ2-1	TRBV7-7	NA	CASSFNRDNEQFF	TGTGCTAGCAGCTTCAACAGGGACAATGAGCAGTTCTTC
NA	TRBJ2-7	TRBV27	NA	CASSLSLYEQYF	TGTGCCAGCAGTTTATCCCTCTACGAGCAGTACTTC
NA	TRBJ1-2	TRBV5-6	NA	CASSSRSPADGYTF	TGTGCCAGCAGCTCGCGGTCCCCGGCGGATGGCTACACCTTC
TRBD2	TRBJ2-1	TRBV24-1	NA	CATSALGLAGENEQFF	TGTGCCACCAGTGCCCTGGGACTAGCGGGAGAGAATGAGCAGTTCTTC
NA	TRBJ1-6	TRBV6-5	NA	CASSYMTGESSPLHF	TGTGCCAGCAGTTACATGACCGGGGAAAGTTCACCCCTCCACTTT
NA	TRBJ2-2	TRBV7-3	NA	CASSFGGSTGELFF	TGTGCCAGCAGCTTTGGGGGGAGCACCGGGGAGCTGTTTTTT
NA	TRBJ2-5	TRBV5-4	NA	CASSLSQGKLGETQYF	TGTGCCAGCAGCTTGTCGCAGGGTAAACTTGGGGAGACCCAGTACTTC
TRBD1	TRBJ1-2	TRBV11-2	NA	CASSLRTGQNYGYTF	TGTGCCAGCAGCTTGAGGACAGGCCAAAACTATGGCTACACCTTC
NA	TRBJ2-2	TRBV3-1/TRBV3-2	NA	CASSGTRNTGELFF	TGTGCCAGCAGCGGGACAAGGAACACCGGGGAGCTGTTTTTT
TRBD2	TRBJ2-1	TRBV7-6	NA	CASSFGTSGYNEQFF	TGTGCCAGCAGCTTCGGGACTAGCGGATACAATGAGCAGTTCTTC
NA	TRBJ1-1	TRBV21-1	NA	CASSKRDRGNTEAFF	TGTGCCAGCAGCAAAAGGGACAGGGGGAACACTGAAGCTTTCTTT
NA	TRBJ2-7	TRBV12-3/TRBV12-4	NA	CASSWAPYEQYF	TGTGCCAGCAGCTGGGCGCCGTACGAGCAGTACTTC
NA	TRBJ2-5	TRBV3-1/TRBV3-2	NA	CASSQDGASQETQYF	TGTGCCAGCAGCCAAGATGGAGCCTCCCAAGAGACCCAGTACTTC
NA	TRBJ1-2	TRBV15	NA	CATSRGAAGGDYGYTF	TGTGCCACCAGCAGAGGGGCGGCGGGAGGGGACTATGGCTACACCTTC
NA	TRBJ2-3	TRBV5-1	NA	CASREGTGPTDTQYF	TGCGCCAGCAGGGAGGGGACGGGCCCCACAGATACGCAGTATTTT
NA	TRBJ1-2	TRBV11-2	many	CASSLHRGTYGYTF	TGTGCCAGCAGCTTACATCGCGGGACGTATGGCTACACCTTC